Below are 8 T cell receptor beta chains sequenced from a single sample in a study of breast tumors, draining lymph nodes, adjacent tissues. Axillary draining lymph nodes of breast cancer patients supplied the node samples. Via MiXCR, TCRdb re-called the multiplex PCR reads, giving one row per CDR3 protein. The top ten hold under 4.5% of the sample, which has roughly 120,000 distinct CDR3 sequences, just under 20% seen once. Sequenced sample: axillary lymph node tissue. These receptor sequences come from a female donor with breast cancer. Some clones in this sample may be carry-over from other donors' samples.

This clonotype was observed many times. The chain has TRBV30 and TRBJ2-7; D unclear. This CDR3 is 13 amino acids long. V dropped 3 bases and J dropped 3 bases, with 12 bases sitting between them. CDR1 is GTSNPN and CDR2 is SVGIG in the germline V gene (reference sequence). CDR3 in amino acids: CAWRGYWGYEQYF. Here the CDR3 DNA reads TGTGCCTGGAGAGGTTACTGGGGCTACGAGCAGTACTTC. The whole variable domain, filled in from reference TRBV30 and TRBJ2-7, reads SQTIHQWPATLVQPVGSPLSLECTVEGTSNPNLYWYRQAAGRGLQLLFYSVGIGQISSEVPQNLSASRPQDRQFILSSKKLLLSDSGFYLCAWRGYWGYEQYFGPGTRLTVT.

In this sample, this clonotype turned up many times. The CDR3 region has the DNA TGTGCCAGCAGTTCTAGCGGGGGGGCCTTGGAGACCCAGTACTTC. This sequence encodes CASSSSGGALETQYF. The chain carries TRBV6-6 and TRBJ2-5; 12 bases are a match to TRBD2. V was pared by 4 bases and J by 5 bases, with 5 bases of the junction left unmatched. CDR3 length equals 15 residues. CDR1 and CDR2 from the germline V gene are MNHNY and SVGAGI (reference sequence).

This clonotype was observed a few times. The chain uses TRBV10-2 and TRBJ1-1; D ambiguous. This CDR3 comprises 13 residues. V was clipped by 2 bases and J by 4 bases, with 8 bases between them. Germline CDR1 WSHSY, CDR2 SAAADI. The CDR3 region has the DNA TGCGCCAGCAGTGAGATATTGGGCACTGAAGCTTTCTTT. Its translation is CASSEILGTEAFF.

This clonotype was counted ten times or more. The rearrangement uses TRBV6-1 and TRBJ1-2; D remains unclear. Trimming took off 0 bases at V and 6 bases at J, with 8 bases between the two ends. The CDR3 spans 13 residues. The germline V gene has CDR1 MNHNS and CDR2 SASEGT. The CDR3 loop is CASSEAERDGYTF. The CDR3 DNA reads as TGTGCCAGCAGTGAAGCTGAGAGGGATGGCTACACCTTC.

This clonotype came up many times. J is TRBJ1-3 and V is TRBV19; 7 bases fit TRBD1. The CDR3 loop spans 14 amino acids. Germline V lookup: CDR1 LNHDA, CDR2 SQIVND (reference sequence). V was clipped by 6 bases and J by 2 bases; unmatched bases: 4. The CDR3 spells CASRLTGPGNTIYF. The CDR3 nucleotides are TGTGCCAGTAGATTGACAGGGCCTGGAAACACCATATATTTT.

This clonotype was seen a few times. One end of the junction is discordant with germline, which a read error may explain. This sequence joins TRBV9 and TRBJ2-7; D possibly uses TRBD1 or TRBD2 (5 bases each). The CDR3 has 13 amino acids. Germline V gene sequence: CDR1 SGDLS, CDR2 YYNGEE. For the CDR3, the DNA is TGTGCCAGCAGCCCCGGGACCCCCTACGAGCAGCACTTC. Its protein is CASSPGTPYEQHF. The full variable domain, its missing parts supplied by reference TRBV9 and TRBJ2-7, is DSGVTQTPKHLITATGQRVTLRCSPRSGDLSVYWYQQSLDQGLQFLIQYYNGEERAKGNILERFSAQQFPDLHSELNLSSLELGDSALYFCASSPGTPYEQHFGPGTRLTVT.

This clonotype has a count of ten or more. This chain connects TRBV2 to TRBJ1-5; unclear D gene. V lost 6 bases to trimming and J lost 8 bases, with 17 bases between them. This CDR3 is 14 amino acids long. Germline V lookup: CDR1 SNHLY, CDR2 FYNNEI. The CDR3 reads CASSDRTGVEPQHF. CDR3 coding DNA: TGTGCCAGCAGCGATAGGACGGGTGTTGAGCCCCAGCATTTT.

The table lists this clonotype with many counts. CDR3 residues: CASSGWVQISGNTIYF. CDR3 in DNA: TGTGCCAGCAGTGGTTGGGTCCAGATCTCTGGAAACACCATATATTTT. The chain joins TRBV2 to TRBJ1-3, with D hard to call. CDR3 length equals 16 residues. Trimming took 4 bases from V and 0 from J, leaving 13 bases between them. Germline assignment: CDR1 SNHLY and CDR2 FYNNEI.